The 15 T cell receptor beta chains below were found in one sample sequenced in a study of blood T cell repertoires in COVID-19. Using immunoSEQ multiplex PCR, the repertoire was profiled, and TCRdb retains in-frame clones only, with some absent. This table has approximately 120,000 clones, 92% appearing once. Sequencing was carried out using peripheral blood. The receptors were sampled from a man in his forties or fifties with COVID-19, enrolled during active disease.

The V gene is TRBV4-1, the J gene TRBJ2-7; D is unclear. Looked up from germline, CDR1 is MGHRA and CDR2 is YSYEKL. V was cut by 0 bases and J by 1 base, with 7 bases left in between. The CDR3 runs to 14 residues. The CDR3, as DNA: TGCGCCAGCAGCCAAGAAGCCTTATCCTACGAGCAGTACTTC. Protein product: CASSQEALSYEQYF.

This chain joins TRBV4-2 and TRBJ1-1; a weak D match, TRBD1 (6 bases). Germline V lookup: CDR1 LGHNA, CDR2 YNFKEQ. The CDR3 contains 15 residues. The ends were cut back, 0 bases at V and 3 bases at J, with 11 bases in the middle. The CDR3 sequence: CASSQEQGTDTEAFF. The DNA for the CDR3 is TGTGCCAGCAGCCAAGAACAGGGTACGGACACTGAAGCTTTCTTT.

The chain has TRBV5-4 and TRBJ2-5; 9 bases are a match to TRBD2. The trim removed 3 bases at V and 2 bases at J, leaving 11 bases unmatched. CDR3 size: 17 residues. Germline-derived CDR1 and CDR2 are SGHNT and YYREEE (reference sequence). For the CDR3, the DNA is TGTGCCAGCAGCTCCTGGGCTCCACTAGCGGGTCAAGAGACCCAGTACTTC. Its translation: CASSSWAPLAGQETQYF.

The rearrangement joins TRBV7-3 to TRBJ2-1, with D maybe TRBD1 (6 bases). Trimming pared 2 bases from V and 0 bases from J, leaving 11 bases between. The CDR3 runs 16 residues. Germline V lookup: CDR1 SGHTA, CDR2 FQGTGA. The CDR3 reads CASSLVGRGSYNEQFF. The CDR3, as DNA: TGTGCCAGCAGCTTAGTAGGCAGGGGCTCCTACAATGAGCAGTTCTTC.

This chain uses TRBV5-4 with TRBJ2-7; 7 positions match TRBD2. The CDR3 totals 18 residues. Looked up from germline, CDR1 is SGHNT and CDR2 is YYREEE (reference sequence). The V and J ends lost 2 bases and 4 bases, in that order; junction bases with no gene match: 18. The CDR3 here is CASSFGGAREGPKYEQYF. Here the CDR3 DNA reads TGTGCCAGCAGCTTCGGGGGAGCGAGGGAGGGACCTAAATACGAGCAGTACTTC.

This clone showed up just once. The chain combines TRBV19 with TRBJ2-1, with D tentatively TRBD2 (7 bases). Trimming removed 5 bases from V and 5 bases from J, with 16 bases in between. Germline V lookup: CDR1 LNHDA, CDR2 SQIVND (reference sequence). The length of the CDR3 is 15 residues. CDR3 in amino acids: CASSPQRDKHNEQFF. CDR3 DNA sequence: TGTGCCAGTAGTCCACAGCGGGACAAACACAATGAGCAGTTCTTC.

In its sample, this clone was seen once. V gene TRBV9 combines with J gene TRBJ2-1; TRBD2 matches at 8 bases. V was pared by 0 bases and J by 6 bases, with 2 bases of the junction left unmatched. Germline V gene data show CDR1 as SGDLS and CDR2 as YYNGEE. This CDR3 has 14 residues. This CDR3 is CASSVGSGSNEQFF. The CDR3, as DNA: TGTGCCAGCAGCGTAGGAAGCGGGAGCAATGAGCAGTTCTTC. The full variable domain, completed using reference TRBV9 and TRBJ2-1, is DSGVTQTPKHLITATGQRVTLRCSPRSGDLSVYWYQQSLDQGLQFLIQYYNGEERAKGNILERFSAQQFPDLHSELNLSSLELGDSALYFCASSVGSGSNEQFFGPGTRLTVL.

The chain is built from TRBV23-1 and TRBJ1-1; D perhaps matches TRBD1 (5 bases). TRBV23-1 qualifies as an ORF whose function is uncertain. The CDR3 has 15 amino acids. V was trimmed by 0 bases and J by 1 base, leaving 9 bases between them. CDR3 coding DNA: TGCGCCAGCAGTCAATCGGGGGGAGGGAACACTGAAGCTTTCTTT. Encoded protein: CASSQSGGGNTEAFF.

J is TRBJ1-1 and V is TRBV3-1 (or the pseudogene TRBV3-2); no firm D call. This CDR3 comprises 16 residues. The V end lost 4 bases, the J end lost 6 bases, and 21 bases lay between the germline ends. Germline lookup yields CDR1 LGHDT and CDR2 YNNKEL (reference sequence). DNA for the CDR3: TGTGCCAGCAGCCCCCTCTCACCTGGGATCGGGGCTGAAGCTTTCTTT. It encodes CASSPLSPGIGAEAFF.

The chain combines TRBV5-4 with TRBJ2-1; TRBD2 matches 14 bases. Per the germline V gene, CDR1 is SGHNT and CDR2 is YYREEE (reference sequence). V gave up 3 bases and J gave up 9 bases; unmatched junction bases: 5. CDR3 size: 15 residues. CDR3 protein: CASSSPGLAGVEQFF. As DNA, the CDR3 is TGTGCCAGCAGCTCACCGGGACTAGCGGGAGTTGAGCAGTTCTTC.

J is TRBJ2-2 and V is TRBV11-2; D might be TRBD1 (5 bases). The V end was cut by 3 bases, the J end by 7 bases, with 12 bases between. Germline values: CDR1 SGHAT, CDR2 FQNNGV. The CDR3 has 14 amino acids. The CDR3 DNA reads as TGTGCCAGCAGCTTGGACCCAAGGGGCGGGGAGCTGTTTTTT. Its protein is CASSLDPRGGELFF.

The V and J genes are TRBV7-9 and TRBJ2-3; tentative D call: TRBD1 (6 bases). V gave up 5 bases and J gave up 4 bases, with 16 bases separating them. Per the germline V gene, CDR1 is SEHNR and CDR2 is FQNEAQ (reference sequence). The CDR3 loop spans 15 amino acids. Written as DNA, the CDR3 is TGTGCCAGCAGCCAAACTACAGGGTGGGCAGATACGCAGTATTTT. Encoded protein: CASSQTTGWADTQYF.

The chain uses TRBV30 and TRBJ2-2; 8 bases fit TRBD2. V shed 8 bases, J shed 5 bases, and the junction held 10 bases outside the gene matches. This CDR3 is 14 amino acids long. Germline assignment: CDR1 GTSNPN and CDR2 SVGIG (reference sequence). CDR3 bases: TGTGCCGGGCCACGGGAGGGGAATACCGGGGAGCTGTTTTTT. It specifies CAGPREGNTGELFF. Drawing the rest from reference TRBV30 and TRBJ2-2, the complete variable domain is SQTIHQWPATLVQPVGSPLSLECTVEGTSNPNLYWYRQAAGRGLQLLFYSVGIGQISSEVPQNLSASRPQDRQFILSSKKLLLSDSGFYLCAGPREGNTGELFFGEGSRLTVL.

This clone showed up just once. The chain carries TRBV6-2 or TRBV6-3 and TRBJ2-2; D is uncertain. Looked up from germline, CDR1 is MNHEY and CDR2 is SVGEGT. The germline V and J ends were trimmed by 6 bases and 4 bases, with 9 bases remaining between them. This CDR3 has 13 residues. CDR3 coding DNA: TGTGCCAGCAGCCCGACATTCACCGGGGAGCTGTTTTTT. Its protein is CASSPTFTGELFF.

The chain is built from TRBV4-1 and TRBJ2-1; D is perhaps TRBD1 (6 bases). The CDR3 length is 16 residues. The germline V and J ends were trimmed by 0 bases and 9 bases, with 18 bases remaining between them. The germline V gene has CDR1 MGHRA and CDR2 YSYEKL. CDR3 in amino acids: CASSQDTGQFRSEQFF. In DNA, the CDR3 is TGCGCCAGCAGCCAAGATACCGGACAGTTTAGGAGTGAGCAGTTCTTC.